This T cell receptor (beta chain) was recorded in a study of T-cell memory formation after mild COVID-19. MiXCR, applied by TCRdb to the 5' RACE reads, yields one record per CDR3 protein. Counted here are hundreds of thousands of distinct CDR3 sequences, 12% to 15% occurring once; the ten biggest clones make up 22%. Trimming cost V 4 bases and J 5 bases; bases outside gene matches: 10. This CDR3 is 15 amino acids long. Per germline, CDR1 SGHRS and CDR2 YFSETQ. The V and J genes are TRBV5-1 and TRBJ2-3, with 7 bases fitting TRBD1. The sequenced material came from PBMCs or a T cell subset sorted from them (not recorded which). The sequence was collected from a man aged 18 to 29 who had mild COVID-19 (a few samples of this study predate the infection). Cell type and time point are not known. As DNA, the CDR3 is TGCGCCAGCAGCGAGCTACAGGGGACGATAGATACGCAGTATTTT. Translated: CASSELQGTIDTQYF.